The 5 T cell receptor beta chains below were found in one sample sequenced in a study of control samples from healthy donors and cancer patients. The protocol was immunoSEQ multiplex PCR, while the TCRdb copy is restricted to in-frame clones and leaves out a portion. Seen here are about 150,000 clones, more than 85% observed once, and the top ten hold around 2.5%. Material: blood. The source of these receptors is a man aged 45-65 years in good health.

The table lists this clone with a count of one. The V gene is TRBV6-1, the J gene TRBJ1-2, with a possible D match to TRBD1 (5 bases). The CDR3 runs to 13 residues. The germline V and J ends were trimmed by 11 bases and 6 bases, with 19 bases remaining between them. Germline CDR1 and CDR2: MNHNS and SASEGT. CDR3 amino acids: CACTPGASHGYTF. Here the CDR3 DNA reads TGTGCCTGCACACCCGGGGCATCTCATGGCTACACCTTC.

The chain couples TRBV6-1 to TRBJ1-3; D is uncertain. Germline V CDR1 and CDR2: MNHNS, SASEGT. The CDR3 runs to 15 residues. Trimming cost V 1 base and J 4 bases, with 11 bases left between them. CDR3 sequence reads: CASSEVTPGGNTIYF. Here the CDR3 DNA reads TGTGCCAGCAGTGAAGTGACCCCGGGGGGAAACACCATATATTTT.

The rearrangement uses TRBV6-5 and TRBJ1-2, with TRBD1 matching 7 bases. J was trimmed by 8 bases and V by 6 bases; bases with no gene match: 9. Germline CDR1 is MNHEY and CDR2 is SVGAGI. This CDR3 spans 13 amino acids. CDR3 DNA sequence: TGTGCCAGCAGCCTGACAGGGTCGTGGGGCTACACCTTC. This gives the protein CASSLTGSWGYTF.

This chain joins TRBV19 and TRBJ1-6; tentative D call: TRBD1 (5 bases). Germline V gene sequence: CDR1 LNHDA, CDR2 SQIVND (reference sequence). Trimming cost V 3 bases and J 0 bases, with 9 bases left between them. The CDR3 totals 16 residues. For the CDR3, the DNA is TGTGCCAGTAGTATCCAACAGGTCTCCTATAATTCACCCCTCCACTTT. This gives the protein CASSIQQVSYNSPLHF.

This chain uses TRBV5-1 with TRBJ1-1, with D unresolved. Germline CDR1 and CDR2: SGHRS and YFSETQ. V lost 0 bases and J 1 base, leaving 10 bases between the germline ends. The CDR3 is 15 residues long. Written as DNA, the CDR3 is TGCGCCAGCAGCTTGGCCACGATCGGGAACACTGAAGCTTTCTTT. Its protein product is CASSLATIGNTEAFF.